This T cell receptor beta chain was identified during a study of T cells after yellow fever vaccination. Study summary: The fractions with low cell numbers were processed using SMART-Seq v4 Ultra Low Input.

Study-wide points: Within FACS-sorted repertoires, abundant clonotypes contaminating from the bulk population could be present. Most clones from primary vaccination resurfaced after the booster (around 97% CD4, 75% to 90% CD8).

The 5'RACE template-switching step produced TCR cDNA and added a universal primer site and UMIs. TCRdb re-called the 5' RACE reads through MiXCR, storing one row per CDR3 protein. The repertoire holds some 340,000 distinct CDR3 sequences, approximately 11% seen once, with 3% to 3.5% in the top ten. V was trimmed by 0 bases and J by 4 bases, leaving 14 bases between them. Germline loops: CDR1 MGHRA, CDR2 YSYEKL. The CDR3 covers 16 residues. This clonotype has a handful of counts. Its target is not known. V is TRBV4-1 and J is TRBJ2-3; tentative D call: TRBD1 (6 bases). The source is a man aged 18 to 35 who received the YFV17D yellow fever vaccine. The source was CD4+ T cells sorted from PBMCs, collected 45 days after the yellow fever booster vaccination. The CDR3 coding sequence is TGCGCCAGCAGCCAAGATTTGGGGGCAGGGGCAGATACGCAGTATTTT. Its protein product is CASSQDLGAGADTQYF.